The 6 T cell receptor beta chains in this list originate from one sample, sequenced in a study of cytomegalovirus exposure and HLA in healthy donors. Researchers ran the PCR with 60 Vbeta and 13 Jbeta primers. Sequenced by immunoSEQ multiplex PCR; TCRdb stores in-frame clones only, minus some. The top ten clones hold 7.7% of a sample with 90,000 to 100,000 clones, approximately 77% of them seen once. Specimen: PBMCs. These receptors were obtained from a female donor in good health and CMV-seronegative.

This clone occurred a few times. The chain links TRBV6-6 to TRBJ1-2; 9 bases agree with TRBD1. The germline gives CDR1 MNHNY, CDR2 SVGAGI (reference sequence). The CDR3 length is 14 residues. With 7 bases clipped from V and 4 bases from J, the junction kept 7 bases outside the gene matches. CDR3 amino acids: CASTPTGGIYGYTF. The CDR3 nucleotides read TGTGCCAGCACCCCGACAGGGGGTATCTATGGCTACACCTTC.

The V gene is TRBV7-9, the J gene TRBJ2-3; D is undetermined. This CDR3 contains 13 residues. Germline CDR1 SEHNR, CDR2 FQNEAQ (reference sequence). Between the trimmed V and J ends, which lost 5 bases and 0 bases, there was a span of 6 bases. The CDR3, as DNA: TGTGCCAGCAGCCTACAGAGCACAGATACGCAGTATTTT. Translated, it gives CASSLQSTDTQYF.

The chain carries TRBV6-1 and TRBJ2-1, with 8 bases that match TRBD2. Trimming at V came to 5 bases and at J to 7 bases, leaving 4 bases not matched to a gene. This CDR3 has 13 residues. Germline lookup yields CDR1 MNHNS and CDR2 SASEGT. The CDR3 sequence is CASSSGGQNEQFF. CDR3 coding DNA: TGTGCCAGCAGTTCGGGGGGGCAAAATGAGCAGTTCTTC.

This chain links TRBV2 with TRBJ1-3; 8 bases match TRBD1. The length of the CDR3 is 15 residues. The V gene's germline CDR1 is SNHLY and CDR2 FYNNEI. The V segment lost 8 bases and the J segment 2 bases; nucleotides outside the gene matches: 8. Written as DNA, the CDR3 is TGTGCCAGCTCGACAGGGGAACGTGCTGGAAACACCATATATTTT. Encoded protein: CASSTGERAGNTIYF.

The chain has TRBV7-9 and TRBJ1-2; possibly TRBD1 for D (6 bases). This CDR3 contains 16 residues. V lost 5 bases and J lost 6, with 22 bases in between. Germline-derived CDR1 and CDR2 are SEHNR and FQNEAQ (reference sequence). The CDR3 region is CASSTITGLYRDGYTF. The CDR3 DNA reads as TGTGCCAGCAGCACTATCACAGGGCTTTACAGGGATGGCTACACCTTC.

V is TRBV2 and J is TRBJ1-4, with D possibly matching TRBD1 (5 bases). The CDR3 runs 10 residues. Germline values: CDR1 SNHLY, CDR2 FYNNEI. V was cut by 10 bases and J by 12 bases, with 12 bases left in between. CDR3 coding DNA: TGTGCCAACTATCAGGGCCAACTGTTTTTT. This translates into CANYQGQLFF.